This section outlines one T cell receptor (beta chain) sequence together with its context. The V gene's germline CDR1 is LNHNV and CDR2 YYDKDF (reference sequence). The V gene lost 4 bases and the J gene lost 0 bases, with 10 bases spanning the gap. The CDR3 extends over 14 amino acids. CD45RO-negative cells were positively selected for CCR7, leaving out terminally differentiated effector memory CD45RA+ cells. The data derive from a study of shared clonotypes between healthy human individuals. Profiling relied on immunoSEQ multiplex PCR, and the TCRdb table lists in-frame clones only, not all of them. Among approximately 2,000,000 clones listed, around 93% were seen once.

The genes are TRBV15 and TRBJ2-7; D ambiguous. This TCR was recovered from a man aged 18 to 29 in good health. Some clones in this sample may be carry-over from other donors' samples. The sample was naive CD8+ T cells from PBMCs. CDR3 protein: CATSKLTSSYEQYF. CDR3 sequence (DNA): TGTGCCACCAGCAAATTGACATCCTCCTACGAGCAGTACTTC.